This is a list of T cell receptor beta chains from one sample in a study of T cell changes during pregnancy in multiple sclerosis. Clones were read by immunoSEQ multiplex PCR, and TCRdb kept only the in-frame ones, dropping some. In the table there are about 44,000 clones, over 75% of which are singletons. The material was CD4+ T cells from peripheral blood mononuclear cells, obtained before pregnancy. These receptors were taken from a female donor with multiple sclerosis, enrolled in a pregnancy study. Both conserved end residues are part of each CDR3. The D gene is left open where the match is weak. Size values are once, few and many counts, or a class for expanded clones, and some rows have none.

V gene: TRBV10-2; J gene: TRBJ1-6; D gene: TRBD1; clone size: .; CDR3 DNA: TGCGCCAGCAGTGAGGGGACAGGCTCCTATAATTCACCCCTCCACTTT; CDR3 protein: CASSEGTGSYNSPLHF
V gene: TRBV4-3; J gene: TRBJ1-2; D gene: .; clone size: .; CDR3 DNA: TGCGCCAGCAGCCAAGAGGGGGGGTGGAGAAATGGCTACACCTTC; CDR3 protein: CASSQEGGWRNGYTF
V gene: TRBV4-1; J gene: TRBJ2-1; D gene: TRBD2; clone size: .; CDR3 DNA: TGCGCCAGCAGCCAACCGGGACTAGGATACAGTGAGCAGTTCTTC; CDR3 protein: CASSQPGLGYSEQFF
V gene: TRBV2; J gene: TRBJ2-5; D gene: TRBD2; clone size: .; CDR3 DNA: TGTGCCAGCAGTCTTCTGACGGGAGGGCCCCAAGAGACCCAGTACTTC; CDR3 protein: CASSLLTGGPQETQYF
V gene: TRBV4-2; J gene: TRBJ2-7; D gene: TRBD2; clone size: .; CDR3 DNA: TGTGCCAGCAGCCAAGCGGAGCGGGGGGTTCTCGAGCAGTACTTC; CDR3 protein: CASSQAERGVLEQYF
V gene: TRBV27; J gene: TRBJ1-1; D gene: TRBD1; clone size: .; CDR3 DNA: TGTGCCAGCAGTCCTATCCTCCCGGGACAGGGTAACTCTGAAGCTTTCTTT; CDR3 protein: CASSPILPGQGNSEAFF
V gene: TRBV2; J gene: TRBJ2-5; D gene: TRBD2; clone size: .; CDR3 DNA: TGTGCCAGCAAGAGCGGGAGGGCCGGGGAGACCCAGTACTTC; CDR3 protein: CASKSGRAGETQYF
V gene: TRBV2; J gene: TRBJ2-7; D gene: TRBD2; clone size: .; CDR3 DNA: TGTGCCAGCAGGGATGTAGCGGGGGCGCTTCGGGAGTACTTC; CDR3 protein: CASRDVAGALREYF
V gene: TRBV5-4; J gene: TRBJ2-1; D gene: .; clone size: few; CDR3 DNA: TGTGCCAGCAGCCCCCGGGACACCTTCAATGAGCAGTTCTTC; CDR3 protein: CASSPRDTFNEQFF
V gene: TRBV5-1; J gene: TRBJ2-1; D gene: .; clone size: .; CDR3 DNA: TGCGCCAGCAGCTTACTAGCTTCCGGATACAATGAGCAGTTCTTC; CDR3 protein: CASSLLASGYNEQFF
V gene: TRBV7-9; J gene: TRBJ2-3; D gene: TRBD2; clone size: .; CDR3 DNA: TGTGCCAGCAGCTTACAGGCGGGGGGGCCGGTTTGGGCAGATACGCAGTATTTT; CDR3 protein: CASSLQAGGPVWADTQYF
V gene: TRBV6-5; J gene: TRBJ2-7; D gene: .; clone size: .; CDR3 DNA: TGTGCCAGCAGTTACACATCAACAGGGCCCTACGAGCAGTACTTC; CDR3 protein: CASSYTSTGPYEQYF
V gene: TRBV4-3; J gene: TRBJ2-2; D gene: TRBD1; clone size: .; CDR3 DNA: TGCGCCAGCAGCGTCACAGCGGGACAGGGACCCGGGGAGCTGTTTTTT; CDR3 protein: CASSVTAGQGPGELFF
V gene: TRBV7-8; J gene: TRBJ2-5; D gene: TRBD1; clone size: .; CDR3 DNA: TGTGCCAGCAGCCAGGGGGCTCGAGAGACCCAGTACTTC; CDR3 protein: CASSQGARETQYF
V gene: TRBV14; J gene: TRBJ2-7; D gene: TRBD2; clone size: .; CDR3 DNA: TGTGCCAGCAGCCTTCTAGCGGGAGTAGGCGAGCAGTACTTC; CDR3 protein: CASSLLAGVGEQYF
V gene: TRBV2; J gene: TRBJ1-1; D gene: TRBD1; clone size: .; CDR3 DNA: TGTGCCAGCAGTGAATGGACAGGGGGCGCTCGCACTGAAGCTTTCTTT; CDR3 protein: CASSEWTGGARTEAFF
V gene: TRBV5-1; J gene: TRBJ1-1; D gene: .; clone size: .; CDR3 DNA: TGCGCCAGCAGCTTGTTGGCCAGGGGGAACACTGAAGCTTTCTTT; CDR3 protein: CASSLLARGNTEAFF
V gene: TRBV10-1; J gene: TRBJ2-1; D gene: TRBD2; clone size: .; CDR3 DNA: TGCGCCAGCAGTGAATTCGGGACTAGCGGGAGGGCCGGATCCTACAATGAGCAGTTCTTC; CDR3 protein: CASSEFGTSGRAGSYNEQFF
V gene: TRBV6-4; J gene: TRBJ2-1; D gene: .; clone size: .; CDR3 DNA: TGTGCCAGCAGTGACTCAACGATTCCCCGGGACACCCACCACAATGAGCAGTTCTTC; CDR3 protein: CASSDSTIPRDTHHNEQFF
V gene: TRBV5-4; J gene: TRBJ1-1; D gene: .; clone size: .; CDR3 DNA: TGTGCCAGCAGCGTGGGGGGAGTAAGGAACACTGAAGCTTTCTTT; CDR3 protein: CASSVGGVRNTEAFF
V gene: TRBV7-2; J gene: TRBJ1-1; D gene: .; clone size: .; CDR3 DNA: TGTGCCAGCAGCTCCCCCCGGGGGAACACTGAAGCTTTCTTT; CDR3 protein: CASSSPRGNTEAFF
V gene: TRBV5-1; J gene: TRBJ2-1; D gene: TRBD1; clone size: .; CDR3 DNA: TGCGCCAGCAGCCTCCCCCGGACAGGTGACAATGAGCAGTTCTTC; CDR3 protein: CASSLPRTGDNEQFF
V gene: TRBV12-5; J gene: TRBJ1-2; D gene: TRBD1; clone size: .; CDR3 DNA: TGTGCTAGTGGCAGAACAGGGGGCGCGTGGTATGGCTACACCTTC; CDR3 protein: CASGRTGGAWYGYTF
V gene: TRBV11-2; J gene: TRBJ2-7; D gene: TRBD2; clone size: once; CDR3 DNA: TGTGCCAGCAGCTTCGGGACTAGCGCACGCTACGAGCAGTACTTC; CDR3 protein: CASSFGTSARYEQYF
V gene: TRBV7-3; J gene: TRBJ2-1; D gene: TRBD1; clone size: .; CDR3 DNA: TGTGCCAGCAGCTTTACCGGGACAGGGGGTAATGAGCAGTTCTTC; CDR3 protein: CASSFTGTGGNEQFF
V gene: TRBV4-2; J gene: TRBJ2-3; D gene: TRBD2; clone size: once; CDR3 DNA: TGTGCCAGCAGCCCCCGACTAGCGGTCCTTGACACAGATACGCAGTATTTT; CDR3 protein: CASSPRLAVLDTDTQYF
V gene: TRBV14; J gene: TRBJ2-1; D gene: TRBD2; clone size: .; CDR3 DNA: TGTGCCAGCAGCCAGCTCCCGGGACTAGCGGAGAACAATGAGCAGTTCTTC; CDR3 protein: CASSQLPGLAENNEQFF
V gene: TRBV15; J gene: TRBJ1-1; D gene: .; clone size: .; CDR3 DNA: TGTGCCACCAGCAGAGATATGAACACTGAAGCTTTCTTT; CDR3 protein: CATSRDMNTEAFF
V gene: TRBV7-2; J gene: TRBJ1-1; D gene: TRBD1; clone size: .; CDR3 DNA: TGTGCCAGCAGCTTAGCGGCGACAGGGGGCTATACTGAAGCTTTCTTT; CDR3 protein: CASSLAATGGYTEAFF
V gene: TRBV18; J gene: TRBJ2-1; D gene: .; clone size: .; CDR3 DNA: TGTGCCAGCTCACCACCCACATATGAGCAGTTCTTC; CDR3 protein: CASSPPTYEQFF
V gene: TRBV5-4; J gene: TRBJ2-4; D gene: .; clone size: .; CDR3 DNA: TGTGCCAGCAGCTTACCCGACGCGAGAGGAAACATTCAGTACTTC; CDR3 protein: CASSLPDARGNIQYF
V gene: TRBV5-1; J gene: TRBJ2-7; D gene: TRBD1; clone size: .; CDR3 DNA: TGCGCCAGCACTCGGGACAGGGGTCTTCAAATCCCCTACGAGCAGTACTTC; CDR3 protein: CASTRDRGLQIPYEQYF
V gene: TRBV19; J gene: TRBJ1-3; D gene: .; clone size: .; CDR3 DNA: TGTGCCAGTAGTTCACACCGGGGAGCTGGAAACACCATATATTTT; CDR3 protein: CASSSHRGAGNTIYF
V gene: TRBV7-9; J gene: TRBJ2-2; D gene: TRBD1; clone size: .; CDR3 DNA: TGTGCCAGCAGCTTAAATAGGGGGCAGGAGGAGCTGTTTTTT; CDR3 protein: CASSLNRGQEELFF
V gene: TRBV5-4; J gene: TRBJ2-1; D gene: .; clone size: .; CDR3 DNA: TGTGCCAGCAGCCGCGTACAGGGTGAGCAGTTCTTC; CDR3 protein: CASSRVQGEQFF
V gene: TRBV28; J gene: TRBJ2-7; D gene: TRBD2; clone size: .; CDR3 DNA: TGTGCCAGCAGTTTGAACGGGAGGGGAGTGCAGTACTTC; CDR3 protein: CASSLNGRGVQYF
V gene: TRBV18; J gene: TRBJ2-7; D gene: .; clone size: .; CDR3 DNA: TGTGCCAGCTCATCGGACACGGGAGACGGGCAGTACTTC; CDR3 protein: CASSSDTGDGQYF
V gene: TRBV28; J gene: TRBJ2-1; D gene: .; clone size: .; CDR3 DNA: TGTGCCAGCAGTCCCCCCGCGGGGTCAGGGAATGAGCAGTTCTTC; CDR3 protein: CASSPPAGSGNEQFF
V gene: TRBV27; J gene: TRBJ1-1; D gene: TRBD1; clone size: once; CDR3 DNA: TGTGCCAGCAGCCTGGACAGGACGAACACTGAAGCTTTCTTT; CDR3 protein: CASSLDRTNTEAFF
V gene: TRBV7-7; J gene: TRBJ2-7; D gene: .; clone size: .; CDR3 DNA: TGTGCCAGCAGCTTAGGTGGACAGCCCTCCTACGAGCAGTACTTC; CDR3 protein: CASSLGGQPSYEQYF
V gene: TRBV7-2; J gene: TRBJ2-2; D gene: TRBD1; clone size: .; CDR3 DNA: TGTGCCAGCAGCTTAGCACCCTCAGGGGGCAAGACCGGGGAGCTGTTTTTT; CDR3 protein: CASSLAPSGGKTGELFF
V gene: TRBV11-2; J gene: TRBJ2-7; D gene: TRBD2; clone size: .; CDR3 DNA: TGTGCCAGCAGCGGGGGTCCCGGGACTAGGGATTCCTACGAGCAGTACTTC; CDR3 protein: CASSGGPGTRDSYEQYF
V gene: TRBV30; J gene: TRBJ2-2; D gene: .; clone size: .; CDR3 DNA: TGTGCCTGGGCTGAACTTGATTTCACCGGGGAGCTGTTTTTT; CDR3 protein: CAWAELDFTGELFF
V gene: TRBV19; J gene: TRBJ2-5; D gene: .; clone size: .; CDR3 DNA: TGTGCCAGTAGCCTCAGGGCGGGGTGGCAAGAGGAGACCCAGTACTTC; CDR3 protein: CASSLRAGWQEETQYF
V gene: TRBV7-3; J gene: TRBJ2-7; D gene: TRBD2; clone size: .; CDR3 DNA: TGTGCCAGCAGGCGGACTAGCGGGAGTTACGAGCAGTACTTC; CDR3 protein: CASRRTSGSYEQYF
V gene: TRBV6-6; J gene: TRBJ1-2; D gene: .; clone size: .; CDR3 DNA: TGTGCCAGCAGTTTCACCGCCGGGACAACCCTAGACGGCTACACCTTC; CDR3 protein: CASSFTAGTTLDGYTF
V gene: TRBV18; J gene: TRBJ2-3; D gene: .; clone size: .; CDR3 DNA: TGTGCCAGCTCACAGGACAGCTCTACTAGCACAGATACGCAGTATTTT; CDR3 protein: CASSQDSSTSTDTQYF
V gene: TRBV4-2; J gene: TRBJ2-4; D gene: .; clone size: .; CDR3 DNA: TGTGCCAGCAGAACAGAAAACATTCAGTACTTC; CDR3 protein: CASRTENIQYF
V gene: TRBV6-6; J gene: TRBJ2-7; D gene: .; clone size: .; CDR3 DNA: TGTGCCAGCAGTTACCGGGGATTCACCTACGAGCAGTACTTC; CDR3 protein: CASSYRGFTYEQYF
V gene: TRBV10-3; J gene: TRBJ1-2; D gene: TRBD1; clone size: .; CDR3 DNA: TGTGCCTCAGGGGACAGCGGGCGTAACTATGGCTACACCTTC; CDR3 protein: CASGDSGRNYGYTF
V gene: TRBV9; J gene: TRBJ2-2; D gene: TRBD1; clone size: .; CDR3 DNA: TGTGCCAGCAGCCCGAGGGACAGGGATTCCGGGGAGCTGTTTTTT; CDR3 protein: CASSPRDRDSGELFF
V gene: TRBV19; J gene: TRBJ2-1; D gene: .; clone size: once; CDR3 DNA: TGTGCCACACGATCCCGGACAGCCTTCTACAATGAGCAGTTCTTC; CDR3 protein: CATRSRTAFYNEQFF
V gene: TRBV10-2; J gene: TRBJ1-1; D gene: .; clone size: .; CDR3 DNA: TGCGCCAGCAGTGATACGAGAAGGGTTAGCGGCCCTGAAGCTTTCTTT; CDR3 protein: CASSDTRRVSGPEAFF
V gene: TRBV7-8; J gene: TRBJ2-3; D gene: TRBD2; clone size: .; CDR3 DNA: TGTGCCAGCAGCTCCCGACTAGCGGGGGGCCCAGATACGCAGTATTTT; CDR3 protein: CASSSRLAGGPDTQYF